This T cell receptor beta chain comes out of a study of response to subunit inactivated influenza vaccine. From the RT-PCR reads, TCRdb called clonotypes with MiXCR, one entry per CDR3 protein. The sample lists roughly 620,000 distinct CDR3 sequences, roughly 12% seen once, with about 10% in the top ten. The germline gives CDR1 DFQATT, CDR2 SNEGSKA (reference sequence). The V and J ends lost 7 bases and 1 base respectively, with 21 bases between them. The CDR3 has 16 residues. This sample was shared with a second study, whose subject was T cells expressing NK-cell markers. That publication notes: 5'RACE template switching with UMIs produced the TCR beta cDNA.

Source: PBMCs from blood, taken on the day of vaccination. V usage is TRBV20-1 and J usage is TRBJ2-3; no definite D call. The receptor was derived from a man aged 45 to 65 who received an inactivated influenza vaccine. CDR3 sequence (DNA): TGCAGTGTACCATCGTGGGCCTCGGTGGGCACAGATACGCAGTATTTT. It yields the protein CSVPSWASVGTDTQYF.